The sequence of this T cell receptor (beta chain) was determined in a study of neoadjuvant anti-PD-1 for oral cavity cancer. Study-level information: Patients mostly received three to four biweekly nivolumab doses at 3 mg/kg before surgery. Study-level points and caveats: Each response group had just a few patients in TCR analyses. Expansion of preexisting intratumoral clones was suggested to aid response.

TCRdb keeps only in-frame clones here, not all; method: immunoSEQ multiplex PCR. This sample has 9,500 to 11,000 clones, with over 40% found just once. These oral cavity squamous cell carcinomas were HPV-negative and locally advanced. V dropped 4 bases and J dropped 2 bases, with 13 bases sitting between them. The CDR3 totals 15 residues. Germline V gene sequence: CDR1 SGHRS, CDR2 YFSETQ. Concerning this clone: Its antigen is not known.

The chain combines TRBV5-1 with TRBJ2-1, with D perhaps TRBD1 or TRBD2 (5 bases each). The material was tumor tissue, obtained before nivolumab (anti-PD-1) treatment. This sequence originates from a person aged 35-79 years with oral cavity squamous cell carcinoma. CDR3 sequence (DNA): TGCGCCAGCAGCGGGCAGGGACGGCCCTACAATGAGCAGTTCTTC. It is translated as CASSGQGRPYNEQFF.